These T cell receptor beta chains were read from a single sample in a study of blood T cell repertoires in COVID-19. The table came from immunoSEQ multiplex PCR; TCRdb's copy has only in-frame clones and leaves some out. The table includes roughly 86,000 clones, 86% detected once. Input material: peripheral blood. Receptors originate from a man aged 50-60 years with active or convalescent COVID-19. Each CDR3 is given with its conserved first and last residue. Each record gives: V gene, CDR3 length, J gene, CDR3 protein.

>TRBV5-5|12|TRBJ1-4
CASSRGYEKLFF
>TRBV3-1/TRBV3-2|15|TRBJ1-4
CASSQIGQGGEKLFF
>TRBV7-9|15|TRBJ1-2
CASSLDLGPNYGYTF
>TRBV5-4|20|TRBJ2-3
CASSLIGWTDRTLYTDTQYF
>TRBV20-1|12|TRBJ1-6
CSASDSGSPLHF
>TRBV3-1/TRBV3-2|15|TRBJ2-5
CASRRTSGQQETQYF
>TRBV6-5|14|TRBJ2-4
CASSNRGRADIQYF
>TRBV28|15|TRBJ1-5
CATYGRGHGNQPQHF
>TRBV19|15|TRBJ1-5
CASSIGGVSNQPQHF
>TRBV6-6|14|TRBJ2-3
CATGGVRSTDTQYF
>TRBV29-1|13|TRBJ2-1
CSVERQGAGEQFF
>TRBV19|16|TRBJ2-1
CASSIDRSGGAREQFF
>TRBV7-2|17|TRBJ2-3
CASSLDSSGSSTDTQYF
>TRBV19|16|TRBJ2-7
CASSIHSTSSSYEQYF
>TRBV5-1|16|TRBJ1-3
CASSSTGQVSGNTIYF
>TRBV7-9|15|TRBJ2-7
CASSLGGDPTYEQYF
>TRBV19|16|TRBJ1-4
CASRQALQPVHEKLFF
>TRBV6-1|14|TRBJ2-7
CASSPPNRVWEQYF
>TRBV28|16|TRBJ1-5
CASTRTARISNQPQHF
>TRBV19|13|TRBJ1-6
CASSMVGNSPLHF
>TRBV18|16|TRBJ1-5
CASSPVGTGGYQPQHF
>TRBV5-8|14|TRBJ2-1
CASGRRTTLNEQFF
>TRBV5-5|14|TRBJ2-3
CASGEGGLTDTQYF
>TRBV5-1|14|TRBJ1-1
CASSRDRANTEAFF
>TRBV19|14|TRBJ1-4
CASRPPGGGEKLFF
>TRBV19|12|TRBJ1-2
CASSLTGTGYTF
>TRBV6-2/TRBV6-3|12|TRBJ2-4
CASSYGEGIQYF
>TRBV11-2|14|TRBJ1-3
CASIKGSSGNTIYF
>TRBV5-5|14|TRBJ1-2
CASSLGTGDYGYTF
>TRBV3-1/TRBV3-2|15|TRBJ1-4
CASSPWTGGDEKLFF
>TRBV9|15|TRBJ1-6
CASSVESGANSPLHF
>TRBV29-1|16|TRBJ2-1
CSVDRSDRGRYNEQFF
>TRBV7-9|14|TRBJ2-5
CASSYLAGRETQYF
>TRBV19|16|TRBJ1-5
CASSASPGQVNQPQHF
>TRBV11-2|14|TRBJ1-4
CASSSYRGRGQLFF
>TRBV25-1|15|TRBJ1-6
CASSAPGGYNSPLHF
>TRBV24-1|15|TRBJ1-5
CATSDSSSGNQPQHF
>TRBV29-1|14|TRBJ2-2
CSVSRQGITGELFF
>TRBV10-3|17|TRBJ2-2
CASNSGQGGLDTGELFF
>TRBV24-1|18|TRBJ2-2
CATRGPSGTGMNTGELFF
>TRBV19|15|TRBJ2-2
CASSPQTLGVGELFF
>TRBV11-2|19|TRBJ2-7
CASSLVPGQGIGASYEQYF
>TRBV5-4|15|TRBJ2-7
CASSWGTSGRNEQYF
>TRBV24-1|15|TRBJ2-1
CATSDLGLANNEQFF
>TRBV30|13|TRBJ2-5
CAWTYGDRETQYF
>TRBV5-1|15|TRBJ2-2
CASSLVADYSGELFF
>TRBV27|14|TRBJ2-5
CASSSSLVQETQYF
>TRBV6-5|13|TRBJ2-1
CASSSVSYNEQFF
>TRBV11-3|13|TRBJ2-7
CASSFSKNYEQYF
>TRBV29-1|13|TRBJ2-1
CSVFGGGANEQFF
>TRBV19|18|TRBJ2-3
CASSIDGRPSAGTDTQYF
>TRBV18|18|TRBJ1-6
CASSQQSRGSSYNSPLHF
>TRBV18|16|TRBJ2-3
CASSPTSGGAVDTQYF
>TRBV18|16|TRBJ2-1
CASSPLGTGAYNEQFF
>TRBV3-1/TRBV3-2|14|TRBJ2-3
CASSPGTRIDTQYF
>TRBV3-1/TRBV3-2|16|TRBJ2-3
CASSPRLAGVGDTQYF
>TRBV5-1|17|TRBJ1-3
CASSLAPIGGSGNTIYF
>TRBV5-1|13|TRBJ2-1
CASSLAGVVEQFF
>TRBV6-4|14|TRBJ2-1
CASTLTSGHNEQFF